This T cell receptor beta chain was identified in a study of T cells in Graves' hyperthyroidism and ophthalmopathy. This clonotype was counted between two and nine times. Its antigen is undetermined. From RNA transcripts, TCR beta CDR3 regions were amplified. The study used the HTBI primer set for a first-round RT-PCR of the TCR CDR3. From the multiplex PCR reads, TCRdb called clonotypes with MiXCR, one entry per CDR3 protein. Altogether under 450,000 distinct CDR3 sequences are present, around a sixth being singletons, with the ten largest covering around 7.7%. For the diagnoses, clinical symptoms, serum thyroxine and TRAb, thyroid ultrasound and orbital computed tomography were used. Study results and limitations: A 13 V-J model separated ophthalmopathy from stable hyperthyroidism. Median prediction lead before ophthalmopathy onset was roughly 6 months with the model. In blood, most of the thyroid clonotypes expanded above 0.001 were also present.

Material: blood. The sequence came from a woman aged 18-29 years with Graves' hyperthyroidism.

The CDR3 region is CATSRVEGFGYTF. The CDR3 coding sequence is TGTGCCACCAGCAGAGTAGAAGGGTTTGGCTACACCTTC. This sequence joins TRBV15 and TRBJ1-2; no clear D. V shed 1 base and J shed 7 bases, with 10 bases lying between them. The CDR3 totals 13 residues. Germline V gives CDR1 LNHNV, CDR2 YYDKDF (reference sequence).